The TCR beta chain under discussion was sequenced for a study of control samples from healthy donors and cancer patients. The protocol was immunoSEQ multiplex PCR, while the TCRdb copy is restricted to in-frame clones and leaves out a portion. The sample yields about 140,000 clones, roughly nine tenths seen once. V lost 1 base and J lost 1; bases outside the gene matches: 3. Germline CDR1 is MNHNS and CDR2 is SASEGT. The CDR3 loop spans 16 amino acids. The V gene is TRBV6-1, the J gene TRBJ1-5, with 8 nucleotides matching TRBD1. The source of this sequence is a woman younger than 45 in good health. Input material: blood. The DNA of the CDR3 is TGTGCCAGCAGTGAAGGCAGGGGGCGAAGCAATCAGCCCCAGCATTTT. Protein: CASSEGRGRSNQPQHF.